What follows are 22 T cell receptor beta chains derived from one specimen sequenced in a study of OX40 agonist ivuxolimab in advanced cancers. Using immunoSEQ multiplex PCR, the repertoire was profiled, and TCRdb retains in-frame clones only, with some absent. The sample carries tens of thousands of clones, roughly 80% recorded once. The sequenced sample was CD4+ or CD8+ T cells sorted from blood, obtained in a trial of the OX40 agonist ivuxolimab. The receptors were sampled from an adult with an advanced solid tumor such as melanoma, head and neck, liver or kidney cancer.

The chain recombines TRBV2 with TRBJ2-1, with D perhaps matching TRBD2 (6 bases). The V and J ends lost 6 bases and 1 base respectively, with 13 bases between them. The germline V gene has CDR1 SNHLY and CDR2 FYNNEI. The CDR3 runs to 15 residues. The CDR3 nucleotides are TGTGCCAGCAGGGGCGCGACTAGTTCCTACAATGAGCAGTTCTTC. This translates into CASRGATSSYNEQFF.

This clone was seen a single time. The J gene is TRBJ2-7, the V gene TRBV9; TRBD2 agrees at 11 bases. The V gene's germline CDR1 is SGDLS and CDR2 YYNGEE. CDR3 length: 15 amino acids. V shed 3 bases, J shed 4 bases, and the junction held 6 bases outside the gene matches. CDR3: CASSDGTSGVYEQYF. CDR3 nucleotides: TGTGCCAGCAGCGATGGGACTAGCGGAGTTTACGAGCAGTACTTC. The full variable domain, with the rest looked up from reference TRBV9 and TRBJ2-7, is DSGVTQTPKHLITATGQRVTLRCSPRSGDLSVYWYQQSLDQGLQFLIQYYNGEERAKGNILERFSAQQFPDLHSELNLSSLELGDSALYFCASSDGTSGVYEQYFGPGTRLTVT.

This chain joins TRBV6-5 and TRBJ2-5; 11 bases fit TRBD2. The V segment lost 2 bases and the J segment 3 bases; nucleotides outside the gene matches: 2. The CDR3 totals 15 residues. Germline CDR1 is MNHEY and CDR2 is SVGAGI. CDR3: CASSYGTSGKETQYF. As DNA, the CDR3 is TGTGCCAGCAGTTACGGGACTAGCGGTAAAGAGACCCAGTACTTC.

The chain joins TRBV4-1 to TRBJ2-7; no definite D call. V was trimmed by 0 bases and J by 0 bases, leaving 9 bases between them. CDR1 is MGHRA and CDR2 is YSYEKL in the germline V gene. The CDR3 has 15 amino acids. The CDR3 DNA reads TGCGCCAGCAGCCAAGAATCGTATAGCTCCTACGAGCAGTACTTC. It encodes CASSQESYSSYEQYF.

J is TRBJ2-1 and V is TRBV19; 14 bases fit TRBD2. CDR3 length: 17 amino acids. J gave up 3 bases and V 7 bases, and 8 bases lay outside the gene matches. CDR1 and CDR2 (germline): LNHDA, SQIVND (reference sequence). CDR3 bases: TGTGCCAGTAAAATCCCCGGGACTAGCGGGAGCTACAATGAGCAGTTCTTC. It codes for CASKIPGTSGSYNEQFF.

The V call is TRBV7-2, the J call TRBJ2-1; D not resolved. Germline CDR1 is SGHTA and CDR2 is FQGNSA. The CDR3 consists of 17 residues. V was shortened by 2 bases and J by 0 bases, with 14 bases between the two germline ends. The CDR3 loop is CASSLSSGLSSYNEQFF. CDR3 in DNA: TGTGCCAGCAGCTTATCCTCCGGGTTGAGCTCCTACAATGAGCAGTTCTTC.

V is TRBV27 and J is TRBJ2-1; 9 nucleotides agree with TRBD1. From germline, CDR1 is MNHEY and CDR2 SMNVEV (reference sequence). The V and J ends lost 7 bases and 5 bases, in that order; junction bases with no gene match: 6. The CDR3 has 14 amino acids. Written as DNA, the CDR3 is TGTGCCAGCAACCGGGACAGGGCTCACAATGAGCAGTTCTTC. Protein product: CASNRDRAHNEQFF.

The rearrangement joins TRBV7-9 to TRBJ1-1; 8 bases align to TRBD1. The CDR3 consists of 17 residues. The germline V gene encodes CDR1 SEHNR and CDR2 FQNEAQ (reference sequence). J gave up 0 bases and V 6 bases, and 12 bases lay outside the gene matches. The chain's CDR3 is CASRKGPGGLLNTEAFF. The CDR3 DNA is TGTGCCAGCAGAAAGGGACCAGGGGGCCTTTTGAACACTGAAGCTTTCTTT.

CDR3 region: CATGTGGSYEQYF. In DNA form, the CDR3 reads TGTGCCACTGGGACAGGGGGATCCTACGAGCAGTACTTC. The chain uses TRBV6-1 and TRBJ2-7, with 11 bases lining up with TRBD1. Germline V gene lookup returns CDR1 MNHNS and CDR2 SASEGT. Germline trimming cut 10 bases from V and 1 base from J; bases unmatched to any gene: 3. This CDR3 has 13 amino acids.

This clone came up once. This chain links TRBV19 with TRBJ2-7; 9 positions agree with TRBD1. The CDR3 runs 14 residues. J was trimmed by 3 bases and V by 8 bases; bases with no gene match: 8. CDR1 and CDR2 from the germline V gene are LNHDA and SQIVND (reference sequence). The CDR3 reads CASGLGTGFYEQYF. In DNA form, the CDR3 reads TGTGCCAGTGGCTTGGGGACAGGGTTCTACGAGCAGTACTTC.

V gene TRBV18 combines with J gene TRBJ2-3; D call uncertain. The CDR3 totals 11 residues. V shed 3 bases and J shed 2 bases, with 0 bases lying between them. CDR1 is KGHSH and CDR2 is LQKENI in the germline V gene. The CDR3 DNA reads TGTGCCAGCTCACCCACAGATACGCAGTATTTT. Its translation is CASSPTDTQYF. Drawing the rest from reference TRBV18 and TRBJ2-3, the complete variable domain is NAGVMQNPRHLVRRRGQEARLRCSPMKGHSHVYWYRQLPEEGLKFMVYLQKENIIDESGMPKERFSAEFPKEGPSILRIQQVVRGDSAAYFCASSPTDTQYFGPGTRLTVL.

The chain links TRBV27 to TRBJ2-7; 9 positions match TRBD2. Unmatched junction bases numbered 7, after V lost 1 base and J lost 6 bases. Germline-derived CDR1 and CDR2 are MNHEY and SMNVEV (reference sequence). The CDR3 has 15 amino acids. CDR3 bases: TGTGCCAGCAGTTTATATGTAGCGGGAGTGGGCGAGCAGTACTTC. It yields the protein CASSLYVAGVGEQYF.

This sequence joins TRBV9 and TRBJ1-2, with D possibly TRBD1 on 5 matching bases. CDR1 and CDR2 (germline): SGDLS, YYNGEE. Trimming pared 3 bases from V and 8 bases from J, leaving 17 bases between. This CDR3 comprises 14 residues. CDR3 DNA: TGTGCCAGCAGCGCCGCTACGGGGGATGAGGGCTACACCTTC. It is translated as CASSAATGDEGYTF.

This sequence joins TRBV29-1 and TRBJ1-1; no reliable D call. Germline lookup yields CDR1 SQVTM and CDR2 ANQGSEA. Trimming removed 7 bases from V and 6 bases from J, with 15 bases in between. CDR3 length equals 12 residues. This CDR3 reads CSGLTQHPEAFF. As DNA, the CDR3 is TGCAGCGGCCTAACTCAGCACCCTGAAGCTTTCTTT.

This chain uses TRBV25-1 with TRBJ2-1; maybe TRBD1 (5 bases). Germline V gives CDR1 MGHDK, CDR2 SYGVNS. There are 12 residues in the CDR3. V was trimmed by 4 bases and J by 8 bases, leaving 9 bases between them. The CDR3 DNA reads as TGTGCCAGCAGTGCCAGGGTCCATGAGCAGTTCTTC. This gives the protein CASSARVHEQFF. Filled out from reference TRBV25-1 and TRBJ2-1, the complete variable domain reads EADIYQTPRYLVIGTGKKITLECSQTMGHDKMYWYQQDPGMELHLIHYSYGVNSTEKGDLSSESTVSRIRTEHFPLTLESARPSHTSQYLCASSARVHEQFFGPGTRLTVL.

V and J are TRBV15 and TRBJ2-2; D ambiguous. The germline CDR1 and CDR2 sequences are LNHNV and YYDKDF (reference sequence). The CDR3 length is 12 residues. V lost 5 bases and J 8 bases, leaving 9 bases between the germline ends. DNA of the CDR3: TGTGCCACCAGCCCCTGGAGTGGGGAGCTGTTTTTT. Translation gives CATSPWSGELFF.

The V call is TRBV7-9, the J call TRBJ1-2; tentative D call: TRBD1 (5 bases). This CDR3 is built from 13 residues. Germline CDR1 reads SEHNR; CDR2 reads FQNEAQ (reference sequence). V was cut by 5 bases and J by 4 bases, with 11 bases left in between. CDR3 nucleotide sequence: TGTGCCAGCAGCCGTGGGGGACTCTATGGCTACACCTTC. Protein sequence: CASSRGGLYGYTF.

J is TRBJ2-7 and V is TRBV19; D is unresolved. Germline V gene sequence: CDR1 LNHDA, CDR2 SQIVND (reference sequence). The V end was cut by 4 bases, the J end by 7 bases, with 11 bases between. The CDR3 is made up of 12 amino acids. The CDR3 DNA reads as TGTGCCAGTAGTAATCCCAGTGGAGAGCAGTACTTC. Translated: CASSNPSGEQYF.

The V call is TRBV28, the J call TRBJ2-2, with 7 bases lining up with TRBD1. The CDR3 contains 14 residues. In germline, CDR1 is MDHEN, CDR2 SYDVKM. Unmatched junction bases numbered 4, after V lost 4 bases and J lost 5 bases. In nucleotides, the CDR3 is TGTGCCAGCAGTTCATACAGGGGAACCGGGGAGCTGTTTTTT. It yields the protein CASSSYRGTGELFF.

The sample holds a few counts of this clone. The chain has TRBV5-6 and TRBJ1-3; D ambiguous. Germline CDR1 SGHDT, CDR2 YYEEEE. V was clipped by 6 bases and J by 0 bases, with 10 bases between them. The CDR3 consists of 14 residues. The CDR3 DNA reads as TGTGCCAGCACCTCCACGGACTCTGGAAACACCATATATTTT. Encoded protein: CASTSTDSGNTIYF.

The V gene is TRBV9, the J gene TRBJ2-1; TRBD2 aligns across 8 bases. CDR1 SGDLS and CDR2 YYNGEE come from the germline V gene. The CDR3 has 15 residues. Germline trimming cut 7 bases from V and 5 bases from J; bases unmatched to any gene: 11. CDR3 loop: CASGARAGVDNEQFF. CDR3 bases: TGTGCCAGCGGGGCTAGAGCGGGAGTAGACAATGAGCAGTTCTTC.

The chain recombines TRBV7-9 with TRBJ1-2; 8 bases match TRBD1. V was clipped by 7 bases and J by 5 bases; unmatched bases: 12. Germline CDR1 and CDR2: SEHNR and FQNEAQ (reference sequence). The CDR3 runs 15 residues. The CDR3 is CASNGGQGKWYGYTF. CDR3 bases: TGTGCCAGCAACGGCGGACAGGGTAAATGGTATGGCTACACCTTC.